The TCR beta chain described here comes from a study of blood T cells in healthy people across ages. Primed by a sample-barcoded 5' primer and a J-beta primer mix, a second PCR proceeded for about 6 to 11 cycles. TCRdb analysed the 5' RACE reads with MiXCR anew, one entry per CDR3 protein. The repertoire consists of 1.4 million or so distinct CDR3 sequences, with roughly two fifths occurring once and the leading ten covering more than 4%. Input material: blood. The sequence came from a woman in her late teens or twenties in good health.

The CDR3 bases are TGTGCCAGCAGCCACTCAGGGGCTGGTAACACTGAAGCTTTCTTT. As protein: CASSHSGAGNTEAFF. The rearrangement joins TRBV3-1 to TRBJ1-1, with D possibly matching TRBD1 (6 bases). CDR1 and CDR2 (germline): LGHDT, YNNKEL (reference sequence). The V end lost 3 bases, the J end lost 2 bases, and 13 bases lay between the germline ends. This CDR3 is 15 amino acids long.